Presented here are 2 T cell receptor beta chains from one specimen sequenced in a study of blood T cells in healthy people across ages (dated by TCRdb to about 2015). Libraries were constructed by 5' RACE. The reads were generated on an Illumina HiSeq 2500. A second PCR of 7 to 11 cycles was performed with a sample-barcoded 5' primer and a J-beta primer mix. TCRdb handled the public reads itself, with Q25 trimming in fastp and clone calling in MiXCR, and kept productive beta chains. Every CDR3 protein is listed once, alongside the most common genes and DNA of its rows. Counted in this sample were about 1.8 million distinct CDR3 sequences; 49% of them appeared once. The ten top clones hold less than 2.5% of the sample. Sequencing used blood. The receptors originated from a middle-aged woman in good health.

This clonotype was counted between two and nine times. V and J are TRBV4-2 and TRBJ2-7; 14 positions match TRBD2. Trimming removed 4 bases from V and 5 bases from J; junction bases left unmatched: 7. The length of the CDR3 is 16 residues. Germline V gene data show CDR1 as LGHNA and CDR2 as YNFKEQ. Here the CDR3 DNA reads TGTGCCAGCAGCCGACGACTAGCGGGGGGGCCTGACGAGCAGTACTTC. Encoded protein: CASSRRLAGGPDEQYF.

The chain is built from TRBV12-3 or TRBV12-4 and TRBJ2-5, with TRBD2 matching over 8 bases. The CDR3 spans 15 residues. The J segment lost 11 bases and the V segment lost 3 bases, leaving 14 bases of the junction unmatched. CDR3 protein: CASSFASGRDNEQYF. Here the CDR3 DNA reads TGTGCCAGCAGTTTTGCTAGCGGGCGTGACAATGAGCAGTACTTC.